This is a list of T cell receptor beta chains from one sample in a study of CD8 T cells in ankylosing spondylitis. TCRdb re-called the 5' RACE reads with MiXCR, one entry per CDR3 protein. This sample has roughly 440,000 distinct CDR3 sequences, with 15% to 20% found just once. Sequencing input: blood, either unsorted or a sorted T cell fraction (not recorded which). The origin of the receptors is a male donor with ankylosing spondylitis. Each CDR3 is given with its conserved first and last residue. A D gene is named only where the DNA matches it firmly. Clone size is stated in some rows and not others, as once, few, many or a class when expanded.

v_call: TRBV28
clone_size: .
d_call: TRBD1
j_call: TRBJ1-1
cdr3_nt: TGTGCCAGCAACCTACCCGGACAGGCCTCGAACACTGAAGCTTTCTTT
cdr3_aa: CASNLPGQASNTEAFF

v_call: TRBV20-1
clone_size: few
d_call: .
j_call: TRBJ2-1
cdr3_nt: TGCAGTGCTAGACCCAGAGGATACGGTGAGCAGTTCTTC
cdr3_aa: CSARPRGYGEQFF

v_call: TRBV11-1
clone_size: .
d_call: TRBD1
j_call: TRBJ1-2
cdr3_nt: TGTGCCAGCAGTCCCACCACTCCGACAGGGTCCCCCGCTAACTATGGCTACACCTTC
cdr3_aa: CASSPTTPTGSPANYGYTF

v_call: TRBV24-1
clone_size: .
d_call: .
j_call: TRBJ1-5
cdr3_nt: TGTGCCACCAGTGATCGAGAAGGTGGCAATCAGCCCCAGCATTTT
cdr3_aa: CATSDREGGNQPQHF

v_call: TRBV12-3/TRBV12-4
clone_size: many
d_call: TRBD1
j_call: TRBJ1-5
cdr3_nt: TGTGCCAGCAGCCCGACAGGGGGCTATCAGCCCCAGCATTTT
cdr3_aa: CASSPTGGYQPQHF

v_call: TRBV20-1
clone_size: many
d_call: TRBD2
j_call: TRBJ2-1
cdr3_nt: TGCAGTGCCGGAGGGGCGGGGGGCAGGGAGCAGTTCTTC
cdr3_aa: CSAGGAGGREQFF

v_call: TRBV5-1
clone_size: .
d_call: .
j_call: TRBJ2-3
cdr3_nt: TGCGCCAGCCGAACAATCGGCACAGATACGCAGTATTTT
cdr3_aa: CASRTIGTDTQYF

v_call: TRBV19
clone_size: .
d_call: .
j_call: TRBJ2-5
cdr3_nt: TGTGCCAGTAGGCAGGGTTCCGGAGAGACCCAGTACTTC
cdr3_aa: CASRQGSGETQYF

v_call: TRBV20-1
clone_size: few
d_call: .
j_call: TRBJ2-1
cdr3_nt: TGCAGTGCTCCCAAAGGACCTTCTTTGTATTTAAATGAGCAGTTCTTC
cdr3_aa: CSAPKGPSLYLNEQFF

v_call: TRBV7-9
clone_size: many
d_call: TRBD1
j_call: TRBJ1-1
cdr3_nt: TGTGCCAGCAGCAGCTTCACAGGGGTTGCGGGCACTGAAGCTTTCTTT
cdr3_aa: CASSSFTGVAGTEAFF

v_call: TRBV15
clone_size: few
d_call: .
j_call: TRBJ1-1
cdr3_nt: TGTGCCACCAGCAGAGATCGCCTTGGGACTGAAGCTTTCTTT
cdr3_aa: CATSRDRLGTEAFF

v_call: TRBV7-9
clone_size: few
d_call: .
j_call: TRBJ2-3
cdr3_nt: TGTGCCAGCAGCTTACCCTGGGTTAGCGACACAGATACGCAGTATTTT
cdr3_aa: CASSLPWVSDTDTQYF

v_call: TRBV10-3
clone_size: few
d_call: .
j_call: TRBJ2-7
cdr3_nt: TGTGCCATCAGGAACCAGGGTGCCGGCGAGCAGTACTTC
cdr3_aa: CAIRNQGAGEQYF

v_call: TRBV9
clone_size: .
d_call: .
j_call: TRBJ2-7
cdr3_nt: TGTGCCAGGTCAAAAATAGCTTACGAGCAGTACTTC
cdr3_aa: CARSKIAYEQYF

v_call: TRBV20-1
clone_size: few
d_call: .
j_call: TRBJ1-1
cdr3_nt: TGCAGTGCTACTGACAGGTTGAACACTGAAGCTTTCTTT
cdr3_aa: CSATDRLNTEAFF

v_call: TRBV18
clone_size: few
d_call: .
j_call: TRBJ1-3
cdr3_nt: TGTGCCAGCTCACCAGGGAGCAGCTCTGGAAACACCATATATTTT
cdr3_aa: CASSPGSSSGNTIYF

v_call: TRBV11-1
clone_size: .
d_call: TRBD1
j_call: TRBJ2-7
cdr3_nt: TGTGCCAGCAGCTTAGCTAGGACAGGGGACTTCTCCCCCTACGAGCAGTACTTC
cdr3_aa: CASSLARTGDFSPYEQYF

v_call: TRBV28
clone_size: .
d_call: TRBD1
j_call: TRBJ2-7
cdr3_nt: TGTGCCAGCTCCGTATCCGGGACAGGGGCTGGCGAGCAGTACTTC
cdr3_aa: CASSVSGTGAGEQYF

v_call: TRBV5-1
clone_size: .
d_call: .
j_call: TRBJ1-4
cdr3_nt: TGCGCCAGCAGCTCGCAGTATAATGAAAAACTGTTTTTT
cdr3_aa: CASSSQYNEKLFF

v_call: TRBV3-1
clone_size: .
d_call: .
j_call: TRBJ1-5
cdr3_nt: TGTGCCAGCAGCCAGGTGGGGGGTGAGGGCCCCCTGCATTTT
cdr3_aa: CASSQVGGEGPLHF

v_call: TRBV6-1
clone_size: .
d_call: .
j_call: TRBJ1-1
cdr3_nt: TGTGCCTCCTACCGGGACTTTTCGAACACTGAAGCTTTCTTT
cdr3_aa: CASYRDFSNTEAFF

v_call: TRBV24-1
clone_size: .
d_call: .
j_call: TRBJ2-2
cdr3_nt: TGTGCCACCAGTGAGACAGGCCCCGGGGAGCTGTTTTTT
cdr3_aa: CATSETGPGELFF

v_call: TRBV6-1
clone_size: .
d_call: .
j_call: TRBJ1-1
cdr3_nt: TGTGCCAGCAGTGATGGGGCAGGGGTGGGAGACACTGAAGCTTTCTTT
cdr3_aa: CASSDGAGVGDTEAFF

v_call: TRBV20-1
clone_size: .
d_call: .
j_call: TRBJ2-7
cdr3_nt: TGCAGTGCTAGAGTCGGGACAAATACCTACGAGCAGTACTTC
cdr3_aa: CSARVGTNTYEQYF

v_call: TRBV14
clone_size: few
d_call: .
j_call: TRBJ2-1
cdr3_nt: TGTGCCAGCAGCCCCGAAGGGGAGAGCTCCTACAATGAGCAGTTCTTC
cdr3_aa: CASSPEGESSYNEQFF

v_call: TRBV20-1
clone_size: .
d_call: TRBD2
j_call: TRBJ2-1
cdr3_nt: TGCAGTGCTAATAGCGGGGGACCTTACGGAAATGAGCAGTTCTTC
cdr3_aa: CSANSGGPYGNEQFF

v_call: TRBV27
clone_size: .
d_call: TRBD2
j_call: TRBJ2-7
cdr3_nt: TGTGCCAGCAGTCTAGGCAGCGGGAGCTACGAGCAGTACTTC
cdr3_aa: CASSLGSGSYEQYF

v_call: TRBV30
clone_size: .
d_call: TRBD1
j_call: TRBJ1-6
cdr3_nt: TGTGCCTGGAACGACAGGGATTTGCCCCTCCACTTT
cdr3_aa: CAWNDRDLPLHF

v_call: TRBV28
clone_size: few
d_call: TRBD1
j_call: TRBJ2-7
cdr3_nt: TGTGCCAGCAGGCCACCGGGACAGGGCGGTCACGAGCAGTACTTC
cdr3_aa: CASRPPGQGGHEQYF

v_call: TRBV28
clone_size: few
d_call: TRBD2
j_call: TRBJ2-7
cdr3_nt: TGTGCCAGCATGTCGGGGGGGAATAGGAACGAGCAGTACTTC
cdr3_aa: CASMSGGNRNEQYF

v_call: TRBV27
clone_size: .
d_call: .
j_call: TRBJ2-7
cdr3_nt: TGTGCCAGCAGTCCCACCTATTCCTACGAGCAGTACTTC
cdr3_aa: CASSPTYSYEQYF

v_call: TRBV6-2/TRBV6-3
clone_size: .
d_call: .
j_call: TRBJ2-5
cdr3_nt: TGTGCCAGCAGCTTCGAATCCGTGGGGACCCAGTACTTC
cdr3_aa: CASSFESVGTQYF

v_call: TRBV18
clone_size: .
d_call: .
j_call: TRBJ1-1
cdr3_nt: TGTGCCAGCTACCGCCAACCACAGGGGAACACTGAAGCTTTCTTT
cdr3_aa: CASYRQPQGNTEAFF

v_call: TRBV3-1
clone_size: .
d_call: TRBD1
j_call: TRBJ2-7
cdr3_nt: TGTGCCAGCAGCCAAGCGGGACAGGGACCCTACGAGCAGTACTTC
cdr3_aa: CASSQAGQGPYEQYF

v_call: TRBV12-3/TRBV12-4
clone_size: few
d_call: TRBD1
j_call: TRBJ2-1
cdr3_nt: TGTGCCAGCAGTTTAAAGGGGGCTGGGCAGTTCTTC
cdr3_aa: CASSLKGAGQFF

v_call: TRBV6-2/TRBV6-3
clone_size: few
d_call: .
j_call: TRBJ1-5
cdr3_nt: TGTGCCAGCAGTTACCCTAGCTATCAGCCCCAGCATTTT
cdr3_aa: CASSYPSYQPQHF

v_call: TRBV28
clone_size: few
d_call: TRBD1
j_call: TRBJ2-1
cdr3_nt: TGTGCCAGCAGTTCCGGGACAGGGTACAATGAGCAGTTCTTC
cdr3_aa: CASSSGTGYNEQFF

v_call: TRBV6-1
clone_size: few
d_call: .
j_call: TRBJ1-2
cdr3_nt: TGTGCCAGCAGCCCCGGACAGTCTAACTATGGCTACACCTTC
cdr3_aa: CASSPGQSNYGYTF

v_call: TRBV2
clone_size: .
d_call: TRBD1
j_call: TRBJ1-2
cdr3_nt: TGTGCCAGCAGTGTTTCCAAAGACAGGGACCTTAACTATGGCTACACCTTC
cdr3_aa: CASSVSKDRDLNYGYTF

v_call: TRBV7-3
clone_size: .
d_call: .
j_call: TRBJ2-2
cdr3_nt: TGTGCCAGCAGCCCCTCGTCGGGCTCGGGCACCGGGGAGCTGTTTTTT
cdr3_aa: CASSPSSGSGTGELFF

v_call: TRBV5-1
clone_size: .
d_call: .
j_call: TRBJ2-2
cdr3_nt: TGCGCCAGCAGCACTACAGGGACGGACACCGGGGAGCTGTTTTTT
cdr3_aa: CASSTTGTDTGELFF

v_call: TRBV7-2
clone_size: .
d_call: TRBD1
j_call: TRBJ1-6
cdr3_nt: TGTGCCAGCAGCCCGGACAGGGTTAATTCACCCCTCCACTTT
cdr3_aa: CASSPDRVNSPLHF

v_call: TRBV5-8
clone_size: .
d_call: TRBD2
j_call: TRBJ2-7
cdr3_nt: TGTGCCAGCAGCCTGGGAGGAGGGCTAGCGGACAAGCAGTACTTC
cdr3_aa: CASSLGGGLADKQYF

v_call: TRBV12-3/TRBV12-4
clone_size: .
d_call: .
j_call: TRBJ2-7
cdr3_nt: TGTGCCAGCAGTTTACTGGGACTCAGGTACGAGCAGTACTTC
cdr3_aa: CASSLLGLRYEQYF

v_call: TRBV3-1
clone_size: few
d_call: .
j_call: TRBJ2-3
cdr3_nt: TGTGCCAGCAGCCAACGGGGGGCTCTAGATACGCAGTATTTT
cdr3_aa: CASSQRGALDTQYF

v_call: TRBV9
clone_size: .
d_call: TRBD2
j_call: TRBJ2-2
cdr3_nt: TGTGCCAGCAGCGGACGACTAGCGGGAATCCTTGGGGGGGAGCTGTTTTTT
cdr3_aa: CASSGRLAGILGGELFF

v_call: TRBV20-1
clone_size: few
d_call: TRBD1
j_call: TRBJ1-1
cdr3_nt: TGCAGTGCTAGTGGACAGGGTGATCAAGCTTTCTTT
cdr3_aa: CSASGQGDQAFF

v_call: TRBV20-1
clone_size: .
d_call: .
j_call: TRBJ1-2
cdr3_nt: TGCAGTGCTAGAGAGGCGTCCACGACCCGCTACACCTTC
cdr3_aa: CSAREASTTRYTF

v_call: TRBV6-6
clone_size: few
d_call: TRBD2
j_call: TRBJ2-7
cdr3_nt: TGTGCCAGCAGTCCTCCTAGCGGGTACGAGCAGTACTTC
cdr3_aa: CASSPPSGYEQYF

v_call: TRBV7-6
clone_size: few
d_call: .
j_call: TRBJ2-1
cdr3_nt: TGTGCCAGCAGCTTAGGGGCGGCCACATACAATGAGCAGTTCTTC
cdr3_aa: CASSLGAATYNEQFF

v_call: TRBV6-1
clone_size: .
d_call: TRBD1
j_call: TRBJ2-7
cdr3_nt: TGTGCCAGCAGGGGACCGGGACAGGGGTTAGAGCAGTACTTC
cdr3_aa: CASRGPGQGLEQYF

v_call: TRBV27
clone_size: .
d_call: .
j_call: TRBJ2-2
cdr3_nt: TGTGCCAGCAGTCCCCCGGGACAATGGCTCGGGGAGCTGTTTTTT
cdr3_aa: CASSPPGQWLGELFF

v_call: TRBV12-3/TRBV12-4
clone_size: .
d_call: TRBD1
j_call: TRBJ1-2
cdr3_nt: TGTGCCAGCAGTTTATCTGAGGGGGCGGATGGCTACACCTTC
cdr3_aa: CASSLSEGADGYTF

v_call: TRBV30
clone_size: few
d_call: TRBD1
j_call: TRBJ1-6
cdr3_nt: TGTGCCTGGAGTGTCAAAGACAGGGGAGGTTCACCCCTCCACTTT
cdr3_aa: CAWSVKDRGGSPLHF

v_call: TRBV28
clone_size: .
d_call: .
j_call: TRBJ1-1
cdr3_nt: TGTGCCAGCAGTGGACCACATAGGAACACTGAAGCTTTCTTT
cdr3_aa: CASSGPHRNTEAFF